This T cell receptor beta chain was sequenced in a study of CD8 T cells in ankylosing spondylitis (TCRdb year 2017). Concerning the study at large: The study set out to find disease-linked TCR variants by profiling T cell receptor beta repertoires in ankylosing spondylitis patients and healthy donors. The whole study cohort included over a hundred healthy donors and 25 ankylosing spondylitis patients. Samples of peripheral blood were taken, and for ankylosing spondylitis patients, synovial fluid was collected as well. The study at large found these results: Some motif variants were previously reported in synovial fluid and blood of reactive arthritis patients, suggesting common disease-initiation mechanisms. Blood from ankylosing spondylitis patients appeared to be characterized by a TCR beta motif made up of several highly homologous amino acid variants. Significant enrichment of the disease-linked clones was reported in matched synovial fluid samples from ankylosing spondylitis patients. A CD8+ phenotype was shown by the disease-linked clones, which were found at relatively low frequencies in peripheral blood.

Instrument used: Illumina HiSeq 2500. Quantitative 5'-RACE with molecular barcodes was used to prepare TCR beta libraries. Per the authors' processing: Disease-linked TCR variants were identified with a new computational method built on a probabilistic model of VDJ rearrangement. Through fastp at Q25 and MiXCR, TCRdb rebuilt clones from the public reads, retaining in-frame beta chains. Rows matching on CDR3 protein sequence are summarized as one entry with the most common DNA and genes. The V and J calls follow TCRdb's processing rather than the paper's. This sample is represented by 250,000 or so distinct CDR3 sequences; over 15% of them were singletons. Together, the top ten hold approximately 33% of the sample. A note on this clonotype: The clone's antigen remains unknown. Within one base of it there is no much larger clone, and no base qualities were kept.

CDR1 and CDR2, per the germline V gene (reference sequence), are MNHEY and SMNVEV. The CDR3 measures 14 amino acids from cysteine to phenylalanine. Just the 42-base CDR3 DNA is kept, in frame starting at base 1. Deletion took 5 bases off V and 5 bases off J, with a span of 13 bases between the germline ends. The V and J segments used are TRBV27 and TRBJ2-1; the D segment might be TRBD1 or TRBD2, since each matches 6 bases. Sample: blood, either unsorted or a sorted T cell fraction (not recorded which). This clonotype was sampled from a male donor with ankylosing spondylitis or in good health (not recorded which). In nucleotide form, the sequence is TGTGCCAGCAGTCACCCGGGGGCCGACAATGAGCAGTTCTTC. Its amino acids are CASSHPGADNEQFF.